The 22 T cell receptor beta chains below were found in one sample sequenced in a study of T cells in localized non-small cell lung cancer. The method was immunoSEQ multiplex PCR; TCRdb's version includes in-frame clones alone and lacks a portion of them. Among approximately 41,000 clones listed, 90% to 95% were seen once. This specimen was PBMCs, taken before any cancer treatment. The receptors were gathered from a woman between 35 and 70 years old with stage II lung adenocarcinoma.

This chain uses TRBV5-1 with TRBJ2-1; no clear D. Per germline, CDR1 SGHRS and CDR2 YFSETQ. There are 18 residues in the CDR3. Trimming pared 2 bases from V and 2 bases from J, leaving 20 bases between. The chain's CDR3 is CASSFQSVPRSTYNEQFF. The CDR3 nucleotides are TGCGCCAGCAGCTTTCAGTCAGTCCCCCGGTCGACCTACAATGAGCAGTTCTTC.

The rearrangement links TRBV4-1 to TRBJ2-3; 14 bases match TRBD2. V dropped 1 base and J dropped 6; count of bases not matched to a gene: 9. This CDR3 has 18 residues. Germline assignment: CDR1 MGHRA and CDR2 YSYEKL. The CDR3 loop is CASSQGRGGLAGVDTQYF. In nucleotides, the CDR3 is TGCGCCAGCAGCCAAGGCCGGGGGGGACTAGCGGGAGTGGATACGCAGTATTTT.

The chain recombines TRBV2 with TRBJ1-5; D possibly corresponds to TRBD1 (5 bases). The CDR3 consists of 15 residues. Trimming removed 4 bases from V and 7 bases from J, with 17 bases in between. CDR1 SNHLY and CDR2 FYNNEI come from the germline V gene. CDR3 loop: CASSVTDRLYQPQHF. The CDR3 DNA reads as TGTGCCAGCAGTGTTACCGACAGATTATACCAGCCCCAGCATTTT.

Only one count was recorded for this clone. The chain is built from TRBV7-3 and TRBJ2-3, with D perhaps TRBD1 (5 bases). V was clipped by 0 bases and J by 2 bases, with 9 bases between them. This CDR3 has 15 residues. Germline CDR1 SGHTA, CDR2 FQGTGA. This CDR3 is CASSLTLTATDTQYF. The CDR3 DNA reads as TGTGCCAGCAGCTTAACGTTGACAGCCACAGATACGCAGTATTTT.

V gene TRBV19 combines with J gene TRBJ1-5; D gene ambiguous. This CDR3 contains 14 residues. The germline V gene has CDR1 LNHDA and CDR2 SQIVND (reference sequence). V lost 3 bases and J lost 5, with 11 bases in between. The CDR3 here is CASSMSEVDQPQHF. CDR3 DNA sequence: TGTGCCAGTAGTATGTCAGAGGTGGATCAGCCCCAGCATTTT.

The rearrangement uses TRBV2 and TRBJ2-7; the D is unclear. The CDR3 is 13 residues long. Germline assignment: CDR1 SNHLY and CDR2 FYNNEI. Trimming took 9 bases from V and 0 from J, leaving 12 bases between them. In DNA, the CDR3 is TGTGCCAGTACACCTACTCTCTCCTACGAGCAGTACTTC. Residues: CASTPTLSYEQYF.

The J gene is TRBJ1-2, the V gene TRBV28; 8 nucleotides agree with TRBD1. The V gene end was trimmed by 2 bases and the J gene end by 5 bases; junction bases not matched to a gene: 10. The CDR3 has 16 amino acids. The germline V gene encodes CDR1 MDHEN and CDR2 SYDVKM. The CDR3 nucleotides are TGTGCCAGCAGTTTACCCTCAACAGGGGGGGTTTATGGCTACACCTTC. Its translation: CASSLPSTGGVYGYTF.

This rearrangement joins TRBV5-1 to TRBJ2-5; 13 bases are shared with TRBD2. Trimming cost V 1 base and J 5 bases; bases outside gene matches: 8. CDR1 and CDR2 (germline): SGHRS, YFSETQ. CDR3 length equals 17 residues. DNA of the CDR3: TGCGCCAGCAGCTTGAAACTAGCGGGAGGGCCAGGGGAGACCCAGTACTTC. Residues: CASSLKLAGGPGETQYF.

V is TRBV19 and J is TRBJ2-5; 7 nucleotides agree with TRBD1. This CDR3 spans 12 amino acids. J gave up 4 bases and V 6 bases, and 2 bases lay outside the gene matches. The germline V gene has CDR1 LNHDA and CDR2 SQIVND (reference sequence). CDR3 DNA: TGTGCCAGTAGGGGACAGCCAGAGACCCAGTACTTC. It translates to CASRGQPETQYF.

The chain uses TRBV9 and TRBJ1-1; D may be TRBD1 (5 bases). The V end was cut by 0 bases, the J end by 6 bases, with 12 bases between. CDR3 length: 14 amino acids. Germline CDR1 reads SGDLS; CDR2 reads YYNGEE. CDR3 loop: CASSVDLGGPEAFF. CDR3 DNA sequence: TGTGCCAGCAGCGTAGATTTGGGGGGACCTGAAGCTTTCTTT.

The CDR3 nucleotides are TGTGCCATCAAGGGGGTCTCCTACAATGAGCAGTTCTTC. As protein: CAIKGVSYNEQFF. This sequence joins TRBV10-3 and TRBJ2-1, with D possibly TRBD1 on 6 matching bases. The germline V and J ends were trimmed by 7 bases and 0 bases, with 7 bases remaining between them. CDR3 length: 13 amino acids. Germline lookup yields CDR1 ENHRY and CDR2 SYGVKD.

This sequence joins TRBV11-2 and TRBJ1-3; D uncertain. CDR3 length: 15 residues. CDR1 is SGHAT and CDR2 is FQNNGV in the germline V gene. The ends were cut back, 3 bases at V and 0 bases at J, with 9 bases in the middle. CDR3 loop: CASSFAPASGNTIYF. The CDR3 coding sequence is TGTGCCAGCAGCTTTGCACCAGCCTCTGGAAACACCATATATTTT.

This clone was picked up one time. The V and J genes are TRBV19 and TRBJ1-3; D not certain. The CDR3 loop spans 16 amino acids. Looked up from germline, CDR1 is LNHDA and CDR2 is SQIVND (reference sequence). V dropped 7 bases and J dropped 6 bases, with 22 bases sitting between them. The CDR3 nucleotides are TGTGCCAGTACCGACCTAATTCTGGACGGTCAAAACACCATATATTTT. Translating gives CASTDLILDGQNTIYF.

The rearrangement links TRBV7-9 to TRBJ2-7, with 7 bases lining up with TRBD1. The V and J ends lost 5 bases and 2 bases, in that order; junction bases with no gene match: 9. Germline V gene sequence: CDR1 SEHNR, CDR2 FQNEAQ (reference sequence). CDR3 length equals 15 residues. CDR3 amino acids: CASSPTGQGPYEQYF. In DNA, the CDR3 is TGTGCCAGCAGCCCGACAGGGCAAGGGCCCTACGAGCAGTACTTC.

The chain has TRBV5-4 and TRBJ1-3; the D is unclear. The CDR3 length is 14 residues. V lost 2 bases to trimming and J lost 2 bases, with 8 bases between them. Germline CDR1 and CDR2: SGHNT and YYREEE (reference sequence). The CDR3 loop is CASSFWTAGNTIYF. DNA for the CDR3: TGTGCCAGCAGCTTCTGGACTGCTGGAAACACCATATATTTT.

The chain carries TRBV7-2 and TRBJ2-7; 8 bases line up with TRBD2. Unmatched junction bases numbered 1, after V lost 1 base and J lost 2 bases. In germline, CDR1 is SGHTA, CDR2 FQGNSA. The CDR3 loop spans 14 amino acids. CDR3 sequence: CASSLETSAYEQYF. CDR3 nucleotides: TGTGCCAGCAGCTTAGAGACTAGCGCCTACGAGCAGTACTTC.

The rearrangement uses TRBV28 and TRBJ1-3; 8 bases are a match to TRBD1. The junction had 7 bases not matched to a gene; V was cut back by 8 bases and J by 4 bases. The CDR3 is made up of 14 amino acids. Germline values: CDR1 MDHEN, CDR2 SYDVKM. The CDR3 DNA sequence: TGTGCCAGCCGAACCCAGGGGGCCGGAAACACCATATATTTT. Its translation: CASRTQGAGNTIYF.

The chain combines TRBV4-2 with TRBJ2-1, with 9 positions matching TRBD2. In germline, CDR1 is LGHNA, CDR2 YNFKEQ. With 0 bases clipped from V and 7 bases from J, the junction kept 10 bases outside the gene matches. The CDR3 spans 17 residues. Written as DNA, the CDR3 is TGTGCCAGCAGCCAAGAAAGTCCTAGCGGGACGAGAAATGAGCAGTTCTTC. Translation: CASSQESPSGTRNEQFF.

This CDR3 reads CASSVVRPGGYEQYF. In DNA form, the CDR3 reads TGTGCCAGCAGTGTTGTAAGGCCAGGGGGCTACGAGCAGTACTTC. The chain uses TRBV2 and TRBJ2-7; 7 positions match TRBD1. The CDR3 is made up of 15 amino acids. J gave up 3 bases and V 4 bases, and 9 bases lay outside the gene matches. Germline-derived CDR1 and CDR2 are SNHLY and FYNNEI.

CDR3: CASSALASGGNEQFF. The CDR3 DNA is TGTGCCAGCAGTGCGCTGGCTAGCGGGGGCAATGAGCAGTTCTTC. The rearrangement joins TRBV6-4 to TRBJ2-1, with 10 bases aligning to TRBD2. With V trimmed by 4 bases and J by 6 bases, 6 bases remained unmatched. The germline gives CDR1 MRHNA, CDR2 SNTAGT. The CDR3 loop spans 15 amino acids.

This CDR3 reads CASSMGQSTEAFF. The CDR3 DNA follows: TGTGCCAGTAGTATGGGACAGAGCACTGAAGCTTTCTTT. V and J are TRBV19 and TRBJ1-1; 7 positions match TRBD1. Germline V gene sequence: CDR1 LNHDA, CDR2 SQIVND (reference sequence). V lost 3 bases, J lost 4 bases, and 2 bases stayed unmatched. The CDR3 is 13 residues long.

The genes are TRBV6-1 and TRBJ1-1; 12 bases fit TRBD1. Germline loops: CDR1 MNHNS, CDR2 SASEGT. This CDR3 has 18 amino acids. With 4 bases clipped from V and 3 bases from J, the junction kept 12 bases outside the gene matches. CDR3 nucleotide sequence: TGTGCCAGCAGTGGCATCCCGGGACAGGGGGCGAGGGACACTGAAGCTTTCTTT. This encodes CASSGIPGQGARDTEAFF.